This T cell receptor (beta chain) stems from a study of OX40 agonist ivuxolimab in advanced cancers. Whole-study context: Of the participants, over 30% had some prior anti-PD-1, anti-PD-L1 or anti-CTLA-4 therapy, which was allowed.

Sequencing used immunoSEQ multiplex PCR; TCRdb keeps in-frame clones, though not all of them. The sample records 85,000 to 100,000 clones, approximately 87% being singletons. CDR1 and CDR2 from the germline V gene are SGHKS and YYEKEE (reference sequence). The CDR3 sequence is 14 residues long. Trimming cost V 0 bases and J 5 bases; bases outside gene matches: 4. Study-wide points: More expanded clones were found, on average, in CD8+ than in CD4+ T cells.

This clone was recorded once. No antigen is known for it. Sequenced here: CD4+ or CD8+ T cells sorted from blood, sampled in a trial of the OX40 agonist ivuxolimab. The chain recombines TRBV5-5 with TRBJ2-5; TRBD1 matches 7 bases. This clonotype was obtained from an adult with an advanced solid tumor such as melanoma, head and neck, liver or kidney cancer. CDR3 amino acids: CASSLARQGETQYF. The DNA for the CDR3 is TGTGCCAGCAGCTTGGCCCGACAGGGTGAGACCCAGTACTTC.